This T cell receptor beta chain was sequenced during a study of T cells in Graves' hyperthyroidism and ophthalmopathy. Study as a whole: Prior to any treatment, at the point of initial diagnosis, peripheral blood was collected. Overall study findings and caveats: Ophthalmopathy got predicted by the model a median approximately 6 months before its onset.

RNA transcripts gave rise to amplified TCR beta CDR3 regions. TCR CDR3 regions were first amplified by RT-PCR with HTBI primers. TCRdb fed the multiplex PCR reads into MiXCR, producing one record per CDR3 protein. Of around 350,000 distinct CDR3 sequences listed, roughly 14% are singletons. Trimming pared 8 bases from V and 6 bases from J, leaving 8 bases between. The germline CDR1 and CDR2 sequences are MNHNS and SASEGT. This CDR3 has 12 residues. This clonotype was seen a few times. The antigen is not known. V gene TRBV6-1 combines with J gene TRBJ1-6; D is ambiguous. This TCR was sampled from a woman in her twenties or thirties with Graves' ophthalmopathy. The sample consisted of blood. DNA of the CDR3: TGTGCCAGCCGTGGTGGTAATTCACCCCTCCACTTT. Protein sequence: CASRGGNSPLHF.